This T cell receptor (beta chain) was sequenced in a study of T-cell reconstitution after alpha-beta-depleted transplantation in children. This clonotype was observed at least ten times. Unique molecular identifiers were built into the TCRbeta library. TCRdb re-called the PCR reads with MiXCR, one entry per CDR3 protein. Among about 360,000 distinct CDR3 sequences, 10% to 15% were seen once, and the ten largest hold 3.5% to 4.5%. CDR3 length: 15 amino acids. Looked up from germline, CDR1 is SGHRS and CDR2 is YFSETQ. V was trimmed by 4 bases and J by 4 bases, leaving 17 bases between them. The input for sequencing was PBMCs, taken from the stem cell graft. This sequence was found in a human donor who donated a stem cell graft to a child with Fanconi anemia. The chain recombines TRBV5-1 with TRBJ1-1; a weak D match, TRBD1 (6 bases). CDR3 DNA sequence: TGCGCCAGCAGCCCTAGAGCCACAGGGCTCACTGAAGCTTTCTTT. Its translation: CASSPRATGLTEAFF.